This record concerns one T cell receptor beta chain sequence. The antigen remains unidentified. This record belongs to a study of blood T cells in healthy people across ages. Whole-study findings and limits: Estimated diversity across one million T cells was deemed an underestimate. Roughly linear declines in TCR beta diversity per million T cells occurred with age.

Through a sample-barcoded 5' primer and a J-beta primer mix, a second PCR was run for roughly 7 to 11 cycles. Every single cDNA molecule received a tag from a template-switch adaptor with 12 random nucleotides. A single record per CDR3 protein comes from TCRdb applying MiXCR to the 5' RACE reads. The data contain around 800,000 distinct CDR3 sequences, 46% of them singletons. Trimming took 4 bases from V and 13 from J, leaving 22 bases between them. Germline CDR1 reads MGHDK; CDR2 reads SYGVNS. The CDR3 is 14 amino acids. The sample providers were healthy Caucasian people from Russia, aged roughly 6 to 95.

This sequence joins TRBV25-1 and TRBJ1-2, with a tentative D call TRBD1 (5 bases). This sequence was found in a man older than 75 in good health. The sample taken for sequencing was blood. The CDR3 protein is CASSAPGTGGASTF. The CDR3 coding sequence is TGTGCCAGCAGTGCACCCGGGACCGGAGGGGCGAGCACCTTC.